Below, one TCR beta chain is given with its context. Its antigen is unknown. One base away there is no much larger clone; base qualities are not given. Taken with the paper, the label for time point translates to: about 28 days (+/-7) after the second vaccine dose. Because spike-specific TCR depth and breadth did not differ between the two schedules, AZD1222 recipients who got a second dose at roughly 4 weeks were pooled with those who got a second dose at roughly 12 weeks. The vaccinee samples were drawn from two UK trials, COV001 and COV002, one of which was a single-blind randomized controlled phase 2/3 trial testing AZD1222 (ChAdOx1 nCoV-19) in healthy adults. For TCRbeta chain sequencing, PBMC samples were collected from trial participants at day 0 and at day 28 after the second dose. Looking up the germline V gene (reference sequence) yields CDR1 SEHNR and CDR2 FQNEAQ. Between the V and J ends, shortened by 1 base and 0 bases respectively, the junction contains 7 bases. The CDR3 holds 15 amino acids from the cysteine to the phenylalanine. Of the read, only the CDR3 DNA is kept; its 45 bases are in frame from base 1.

The CDR3 regions of human TCRbeta chains were analyzed by immunosequencing. Turning to the authors' computational methods: Repertoire TCRs were checked for matches against a reference library of SARS-CoV-2-specific TCRs that had been generated using the MIRA antigen-specificity platform. Breadth meant the fraction of unique TCRs that were SARS-CoV-2-associated, whereas depth meant the fraction of total T cells that were SARS-CoV-2-associated. Each spike-specific TCR was assigned to its reactive spike region and to a CD4 or CD8 class using the MIRA data. Log10-transformed breadth and depth values were compared by one-way ANOVA with Sidak's multiple comparisons tests. In TCRdb, the immuneACCESS table is reduced to in-frame sequences with V and J assigned. These tables do not hold every clone; where another copy was compared, an unresolved V gene accounts for under half, and the others remain unexplained. D and trimming come from the DNA, and the V and J calls and clone size come from that table. Across this sample there are over 85,000 clones, with 94% seen only once. About 3.1% of the sample is in the top ten clones.

The data belong to a study of T cell responses to AZD1222 COVID-19 vaccine (dated by TCRdb to the early 2020s). Notes on the research overall: A total of 230 or so trial participants underwent TCR sequencing, of whom about 210 received two doses of AZD1222 and around 26 received two doses of the MenACWY control vaccine. Trial participants were enrolled into age subgroups of 18-55, 56-69 and 70-plus years, which contained about 150, 28 and 57 TCR-sequenced participants, respectively. Here is what the overall study found, with its caveats: In the small 56-69-year group, the increase in depth fell short of significance, most likely because of low power. The whole spike protein was spanned by vaccine-associated CD4 TCRs, and dominant responses were seen in regions 160-218 and 743-854. Only five to seven AZD1222 recipients were SARS-CoV-2 seropositive at baseline, limiting conclusions about previously exposed vaccinees. Epitopes outside the regions mutated in the B.1.351 and B.1.1.7 variants were reportedly recognized by nearly half of the unique spike-specific TCRs. Because no day 14 peak-response samples were available, the repertoires could be characterized only after the peak T cell response. After two AZD1222 doses, both the breadth and the depth of spike-specific TCRs were significantly higher than at day 0 and than in MenACWY recipients. Participants were mostly white British and included more females than males, and it was suggested by the authors that clonal diversity may have been underestimated.

The receptor chain draws on TRBV7-9 and TRBJ1-3, with no confidently assigned D gene. The sequences come from peripheral blood, collected 28 days after the second AZD1222 dose. The TCR comes from an adult who received the AZD1222 COVID-19 vaccine. CDR3 reads: CASSLVGNSGNTIYF. The DNA reads TGTGCCAGCAGCTTAGTGGGGAACTCTGGAAACACCATATATTTT.